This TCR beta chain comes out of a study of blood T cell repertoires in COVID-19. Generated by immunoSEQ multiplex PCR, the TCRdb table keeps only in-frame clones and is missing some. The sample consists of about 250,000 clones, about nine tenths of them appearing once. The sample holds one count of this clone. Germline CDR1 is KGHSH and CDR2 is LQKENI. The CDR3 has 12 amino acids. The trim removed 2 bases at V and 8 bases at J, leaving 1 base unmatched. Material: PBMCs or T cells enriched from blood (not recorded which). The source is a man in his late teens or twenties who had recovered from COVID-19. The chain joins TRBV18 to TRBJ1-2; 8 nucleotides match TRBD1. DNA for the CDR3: TGTGCCAGCTCACCAACAGGGGGAGGCTACACCTTC. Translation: CASSPTGGGYTF.